This T cell receptor (beta chain) derives from a study of blood T cell repertoires in COVID-19. Whole-study context: The origin of the acute and convalescent COVID-19 samples was the United States, Italy and Spain.

Enrollment of patients from Seattle took place during active infection, with longitudinal follow-up. Source study methods: Amplification from reference gene primers served as the basis for estimated nucleated cell counts. Repertoires were generated with immunoSEQ multiplex PCR, while TCRdb's copy carries only in-frame clones and drops some. V and J calls and clone size are copied from that table; D and trimming were computed from the DNA. The sample consists of roughly 70,000 clones, 80% to 95% of them appearing once. This clone came up once. The CDR3 is 13 amino acids. From germline, CDR1 is LGHDT and CDR2 YNNKEL (reference sequence). V was trimmed by 5 bases and J by 6 bases, leaving 10 bases between them.

The V and J genes are TRBV3-1 (or the pseudogene TRBV3-2) and TRBJ2-2, with a weak D call TRBD2 (5 bases). Input material: peripheral blood. This clonotype was sampled from a man aged 50 or older with COVID-19, enrolled during active disease. This chain's CDR3 is CASSTSFSGELFF. CDR3 nucleotide sequence: TGTGCCAGCAGCACTAGTTTCTCCGGGGAGCTGTTTTTT.